The 21 T cell receptor beta chains given below trace back to one sample, sequenced in a study of T-cell reconstitution after alpha-beta-depleted transplantation in children. Unique molecular identifiers were used to barcode this TCRbeta library. In TCRdb, the PCR reads were re-called with MiXCR into one record per CDR3 protein. The table has about 580,000 distinct CDR3 sequences, 20% to 25% seen once. The input for sequencing was PBMCs, mostly from graft donor cells, taken 360 days after TCRalphabeta/CD19-depleted stem cell transplant. The source of these receptors is a boy in the first two years of life who had a stem cell transplant for acute myeloid leukemia, so the T cells may come from the graft donor.

The chain employs TRBV7-2 and TRBJ1-5; perhaps TRBD1 as D (6 bases). V was clipped by 4 bases and J by 2 bases, with 15 bases between them. The CDR3 loop spans 16 amino acids. Germline CDR1 is SGHTA and CDR2 is FQGNSA. The CDR3 DNA is TGTGCCAGCAGCTCTAGGGGGGGTGAGGGCAATCAGCCCCAGCATTTT. It codes for CASSSRGGEGNQPQHF. Filled out from reference TRBV7-2 and TRBJ1-5, the complete variable domain reads GAGVSQSPSNKVTEKGKDVELRCDPISGHTALYWYRQSLGQGLEFLIYFQGNSAPDKSGLPSDRFSAERTGGSVSTLTIQRTQQEDSAVYLCASSSRGGEGNQPQHFGDGTRLSIL.

CDR3 nucleotides: TGCGCCAGCAGCCAATCCAGGGTCTCCTACGAGCAGTACTTC. Its translation is CASSQSRVSYEQYF. The rearrangement joins TRBV4-3 to TRBJ2-7; perhaps TRBD1 as D (5 bases). Trimming cost V 2 bases and J 0 bases, with 8 bases left between them. The CDR3 runs to 14 residues. Germline CDR1 reads LGHNA; CDR2 reads YSLEER.

The genes are TRBV7-9 and TRBJ2-5; 9 nucleotides match TRBD1. V was pared by 4 bases and J by 3 bases, with 6 bases of the junction left unmatched. The CDR3 length is 15 residues. Germline assignment: CDR1 SEHNR and CDR2 FQNEAQ (reference sequence). CDR3 loop: CASSSPGQGKETQYF. CDR3 bases: TGTGCCAGCAGCTCCCCGGGACAGGGTAAAGAGACCCAGTACTTC.

This clonotype came up a few times. The chain couples TRBV27 to TRBJ2-7; 9 nucleotides line up with TRBD2. The CDR3 extends over 15 amino acids. Germline V gives CDR1 MNHEY, CDR2 SMNVEV (reference sequence). The junction had 8 bases not matched to a gene; V was cut back by 5 bases and J by 3 bases. The CDR3 sequence: CASSPFAAGGYEQYV. CDR3 DNA: TGTGCCAGCAGTCCCTTCGCAGCGGGGGGCTACGAGCAGTACGTC.

This clonotype appeared many times. The genes are TRBV28 and TRBJ2-3; D is possibly TRBD2 (7 bases). V was trimmed by 3 bases and J by 4 bases, leaving 11 bases between them. CDR1 is MDHEN and CDR2 is SYDVKM in the germline V gene. CDR3 length: 14 residues. The CDR3 loop reads CASSLGGPADTQYF. The CDR3 nucleotides are TGTGCCAGCAGTTTGGGGGGGCCTGCAGATACGCAGTATTTT.

The gene calls are TRBV7-2 and TRBJ1-5, with 7 nucleotides matching TRBD1. The CDR3 has 16 amino acids. Germline V gene sequence: CDR1 SGHTA, CDR2 FQGNSA. Unmatched junction bases numbered 9, after V lost 5 bases and J lost 2 bases. The CDR3: CASSPQTGSGNQPQHF. Here the CDR3 DNA reads TGTGCCAGCAGCCCCCAGACAGGGAGCGGCAATCAGCCCCAGCATTTT.

This clonotype has more than one count but fewer than ten. The chain employs TRBV5-6 and TRBJ2-7, with TRBD2 matching 9 bases. Losses at the gene ends were 4 bases for V and 6 bases for J; bases not matched to a gene: 8. CDR1 and CDR2 from the germline V gene are SGHDT and YYEEEE. The length of the CDR3 is 14 residues. CDR3 residues: CASSITGTSTEQYF. The CDR3 coding sequence is TGTGCCAGCAGCATCACCGGGACTAGCACCGAGCAGTACTTC.

The chain carries TRBV7-8 and TRBJ2-5; TRBD1 aligns across 10 bases. Germline assignment: CDR1 SGHVS and CDR2 FQNEAQ. This CDR3 region has 15 residues. V dropped 1 base and J dropped 3; count of bases not matched to a gene: 2. The CDR3 nucleotides read TGTGCCAGCAGCTTAGGACAGGGGGCCAAAGAGACCCAGTACTTC. It encodes CASSLGQGAKETQYF.

This clonotype was picked up many times. The V gene is TRBV6-1, the J gene TRBJ2-2, with 7 bases fitting TRBD1. The CDR3 consists of 16 residues. After removal of 4 bases from V and 0 bases from J, the junction contained 5 bases not matched to a gene. CDR1 is MNHNS, CDR2 SASEGT, per germline. The CDR3 protein is CASSAHQGANTGELFF. The DNA for the CDR3 is TGTGCCAGCAGTGCCCATCAGGGGGCGAACACCGGGGAGCTGTTTTTT.

V is TRBV12-5 and J is TRBJ2-3, with D perhaps being TRBD1 or TRBD2 (5 bases each). Germline V lookup: CDR1 LGHNT, CDR2 FRNRAP. The CDR3 length is 13 residues. With 3 bases removed from V and 3 bases from J, the gap between germline ends came to 7 bases. The CDR3 loop is CASGFGGTDTQYF. For the CDR3, the DNA is TGTGCTAGTGGTTTTGGGGGAACAGATACGCAGTATTTT.

In this sample, this clonotype turned up many times. The gene calls are TRBV7-9 and TRBJ2-3; TRBD2 is a possible D gene (6 bases). The CDR3 runs to 15 residues. Germline lookup yields CDR1 SEHNR and CDR2 FQNEAQ (reference sequence). The V gene lost 5 bases and the J gene lost 4 bases, with 16 bases spanning the gap. CDR3 region: CASSPGRRDPDTQYF. Here the CDR3 DNA reads TGTGCCAGCAGCCCGGGACGGAGGGACCCAGATACGCAGTATTTT. The entire variable domain, with the rest obtained from reference TRBV7-9 and TRBJ2-3, is as follows: DTGVSQNPRHKITKRGQNVTFRCDPISEHNRLYWYRQTLGQGPEFLTYFQNEAQLEKSRLLSDRFSAERPKGSFSTLEIQRTEQGDSAMYLCASSPGRRDPDTQYFGPGTRLTVL.

The chain joins TRBV20-1 to TRBJ2-2; no definite D call. The CDR3 covers 14 residues. Germline V lookup: CDR1 DFQATT, CDR2 SNEGSKA (reference sequence). Trimming shortened V by 6 bases and J by 0 bases, and 11 bases separated the two germline ends. The CDR3 DNA reads as TGCAGTGCCCCTGGTGGGACGAACACCGGGGAGCTGTTTTTT. The encoded protein is CSAPGGTNTGELFF.

This clonotype has a count of ten or more. This sequence joins TRBV11-3 and TRBJ2-7; D may correspond to TRBD1 or TRBD2 (5 bases each). The CDR3 runs 15 residues. From germline, CDR1 is SGHNT and CDR2 YENEEA. V was trimmed by 7 bases and J by 0 bases, leaving 16 bases between them. The CDR3 loop reads CASNPGRQLSYEQYF. The CDR3 DNA is TGTGCCAGCAACCCGGGGAGACAGCTCTCCTACGAGCAGTACTTC.

V usage is TRBV11-2 and J usage is TRBJ2-1; D perhaps matches TRBD2 (6 bases). V gave up 1 base and J gave up 2 bases, with 18 bases separating them. Germline CDR1 and CDR2: SGHAT and FQNNGV. The CDR3 length is 18 residues. CDR3 sequence: CASSLVGGGDGPYNEQFF. CDR3 in DNA: TGTGCCAGCAGCTTAGTGGGTGGAGGGGACGGGCCCTACAATGAGCAGTTCTTC.

The chain uses TRBV7-3 and TRBJ2-1; the D is unclear. The germline V and J ends were trimmed by 2 bases and 6 bases, with 8 bases remaining between them. From germline, CDR1 is SGHTA and CDR2 FQGTGA. There are 13 residues in the CDR3. CDR3 protein: CASSLPSSNEQFF. In nucleotides, the CDR3 is TGTGCCAGCAGCTTACCGAGCAGCAATGAGCAGTTCTTC.

Many counts were recorded for this clonotype. J is TRBJ1-5 and V is TRBV12-3 or TRBV12-4, with TRBD1 matching 9 bases. This CDR3 spans 16 amino acids. J was trimmed by 1 base and V by 5 bases; bases with no gene match: 6. CDR3 nucleotides: TGTGCCAGCAGTCCCGGGGACAGGGAGAGCAATCAGCCCCAGCATTTT. It encodes CASSPGDRESNQPQHF.

This chain joins TRBV12-3 or TRBV12-4 and TRBJ2-3; 7 positions agree with TRBD2. The CDR3 spans 16 residues. Trimming cost V 3 bases and J 5 bases; bases outside gene matches: 11. The CDR3 sequence is CASSLGGLVSEDTQYF. The CDR3, as DNA: TGTGCCAGCAGTTTGGGGGGGTTAGTATCCGAAGATACGCAGTATTTT.

This clonotype appeared many times. This chain uses TRBV29-1 with TRBJ1-2; 7 bases are a match to TRBD1. There are 12 residues in the CDR3. Germline lookup yields CDR1 SQVTM and CDR2 ANQGSEA. J was trimmed by 3 bases and V by 6 bases; bases with no gene match: 4. CDR3 residues: CSVRTGDYGYTF. The CDR3 region has the DNA TGCAGCGTCCGTACAGGGGACTATGGCTACACCTTC.

Many counts were recorded for this clonotype. Relative to the germline gene, one junction end is altered; a read error may explain this. The V gene is TRBV20-1, the J gene TRBJ1-2; TRBD1 agrees at 7 bases. The CDR3 has 8 amino acids. CDR1 and CDR2 (germline): DFQATT, SNEGSKA (reference sequence). In DNA form, the CDR3 reads TGCAGTGCTAGGCCAGGGGGCTTC. Protein: CSARPGGF.

Ten or more counts support this clonotype. This sequence joins TRBV29-1 and TRBJ2-5, with 8 bases that match TRBD1. CDR1 is SQVTM and CDR2 is ANQGSEA in the germline V gene. The CDR3 is 13 amino acids. Trimming cost V 7 bases and J 7 bases; bases outside gene matches: 11. The CDR3, as DNA: TGCAGCGGGAATGGACAGGGAACGGGGACCCAGTACTTC. The encoded protein is CSGNGQGTGTQYF.

This clonotype showed up many times. The chain uses TRBV20-1 and TRBJ2-7, with TRBD2 matching 13 bases. This CDR3 has 13 residues. After removal of 5 bases from V and 9 bases from J, the junction contained 7 bases not matched to a gene. The germline V gene encodes CDR1 DFQATT and CDR2 SNEGSKA (reference sequence). The CDR3 sequence is CSAQITSGGVQYV. In nucleotides, the CDR3 is TGCAGTGCTCAGATCACTAGCGGGGGGGTGCAGTACGTC.